This TCR beta chain was sequenced in a study of CD8 T cells in Susac syndrome. CDR1 and CDR2 (germline): SGHVS, FNYEAQ. The CDR3 contains 14 residues. Deletions cut 10 bases from V and 1 base from J, with 16 bases between. Random hexamers served to reverse transcribe about 0.5 to 1 ug RNA. Amplification of TCR beta CDR3 across 54 Vbeta and 13 Jbeta was performed with immunoSEQ multiplex PCR. TCRdb called the immunoSEQ multiplex PCR reads again in MiXCR, with one record for every CDR3 protein. The sample lists 150,000 or so distinct CDR3 sequences; 94% were seen once. The sequencing input was CD4+ T cells from PBMCs. This receptor was identified in a human donor with multiple sclerosis. The rearrangement links TRBV7-6 to TRBJ1-2; no clear D. As DNA, the CDR3 is TGTGCCACGGCACCTTACCGATTTAACTATGGCTACACCTTC. This codes for CATAPYRFNYGYTF.